A single sample gave rise to the 11 T cell receptor beta chains below, sequenced in a study of identical twins. From the 5' RACE reads, TCRdb called clonotypes with MiXCR, one entry per CDR3 protein. The repertoire includes about 190,000 distinct CDR3 sequences, about a sixth of them detected once, and less than 45% sits in the top ten. This same sample was also part of a study on T cells expressing NK-cell markers.

The sequenced material came from CD8+ T cells sorted from blood. The receptors were sampled from a woman aged 18 to 35 in good health.

This clonotype was seen at least ten times. The J gene is TRBJ2-7, the V gene TRBV9; TRBD1 is a possible D gene (5 bases). The CDR3 is 14 amino acids. Germline V gives CDR1 SGDLS, CDR2 YYNGEE. The V gene lost 0 bases and the J gene lost 4 bases, with 11 bases spanning the gap. CDR3 amino acids: CASSVGEGAYEQYF. The CDR3 DNA sequence: TGTGCCAGCAGCGTAGGAGAAGGGGCGTACGAGCAGTACTTC.

This clonotype was seen a handful of times. The V gene is TRBV5-1, the J gene TRBJ2-5; D ambiguous. In germline, CDR1 is SGHRS, CDR2 YFSETQ. V lost 4 bases and J lost 2, with 9 bases in between. The CDR3 has 13 residues. CDR3 in DNA: TGCGCCAGCAGCCTTCATGAACAAGAGACCCAGTACTTC. Its protein is CASSLHEQETQYF.

The CDR3: CASSVAASGLPETQYF. CDR3 DNA sequence: TGTGCCAGCAGCGTAGCGGCTAGCGGACTTCCAGAGACCCAGTACTTC. This rearrangement joins TRBV9 to TRBJ2-5, with 7 bases lining up with TRBD2. Losses at the gene ends were 0 bases for V and 4 bases for J; bases not matched to a gene: 9. The CDR3 runs 16 residues. Germline CDR1 is SGDLS and CDR2 is YYNGEE. Using reference TRBV9 and TRBJ2-5 for the parts outside the CDR3, the full variable domain is DSGVTQTPKHLITATGQRVTLRCSPRSGDLSVYWYQQSLDQGLQFLIQYYNGEERAKGNILERFSAQQFPDLHSELNLSSLELGDSALYFCASSVAASGLPETQYFGPGTRLLVL.

This clonotype was seen a handful of times. The rearrangement joins TRBV7-9 to TRBJ2-1; D call uncertain. This CDR3 contains 12 residues. With 0 bases removed from V and 12 bases from J, the gap between germline ends came to 9 bases. The germline V gene encodes CDR1 SEHNR and CDR2 FQNEAQ (reference sequence). The CDR3 sequence: CASSLAPSVQFF. The CDR3 DNA follows: TGTGCCAGCAGCTTAGCACCCTCCGTGCAGTTCTTC.

A few counts support this clonotype. The gene calls are TRBV10-3 and TRBJ2-2; no clear D gene. The CDR3 runs 16 residues. Germline lookup yields CDR1 ENHRY and CDR2 SYGVKD. Deletions cut 5 bases from V and 4 bases from J, with 17 bases between. CDR3 coding DNA: TGTGCCATCAGTCCCCTGGAGTCTTTTCTCACCGGGGAGCTGTTTTTT. It specifies CAISPLESFLTGELFF.

The table lists this clonotype with a few counts. V and J are TRBV7-9 and TRBJ1-1; 7 bases align to TRBD1. Per the germline V gene, CDR1 is SEHNR and CDR2 is FQNEAQ (reference sequence). The ends lost 4 bases at V and 8 bases at J; junction bases unmatched: 7. This CDR3 is 13 amino acids long. In nucleotides, the CDR3 is TGTGCCAGCAGCTCTACAGGGGCTCGGGAAGCTTTCTTT. Protein: CASSSTGAREAFF.

In regard to this clonotype: The junction shows a germline mismatch at one end, possibly a read error. This chain connects TRBV4-2 to TRBJ2-1; 11 bases align to TRBD2. The CDR3 consists of 19 residues. Germline V gene data show CDR1 as LGHNA and CDR2 as YNFKEQ. The CDR3 DNA is TGTGCCAGCAGCCAAGAGTCTAGCGGGGGGTACTCTCCCTACAATGAGCAGTCCTTC. As protein: CASSQESSGGYSPYNEQSF.

This clonotype has more than one count but fewer than ten. This rearrangement joins TRBV12-3 or TRBV12-4 to TRBJ2-3; 9 bases align to TRBD2. The CDR3 covers 16 residues. V trimming: 6 bases; J trimming: 2 bases; junction bases outside the gene matches: 9. CDR3 coding DNA: TGTGCCAGCAGCCCCCCGGGACTAGCTTTCACAGATACGCAGTATTTT. Translating it yields CASSPPGLAFTDTQYF.

The chain is built from TRBV7-9 and TRBJ2-7; the D is unclear. CDR1 SEHNR and CDR2 FQNEAQ come from the germline V gene (reference sequence). The ends were cut back, 1 base at V and 3 bases at J, with 4 bases in the middle. The CDR3 spans 12 residues. The CDR3 loop reads CASSLEIYEQYF. DNA for the CDR3: TGTGCCAGCAGCTTAGAGATCTACGAGCAGTACTTC.

Only a few counts were recorded for this clonotype. This rearrangement joins TRBV29-1 to TRBJ1-4; D perhaps matches TRBD1 (5 bases). Trimming removed 7 bases at V and 4 bases at J, with 19 bases between. Germline V gene lookup returns CDR1 SQVTM and CDR2 ANQGSEA. The length of the CDR3 is 15 residues. CDR3 coding DNA: TGCAGCGCCGCCGGGGGGATTGGTGGTAATGAAAAACTGTTTTTT. It translates to CSAAGGIGGNEKLFF.

There are a few counts of this clonotype. The gene calls are TRBV29-1 and TRBJ2-3; no clear D. There are 13 residues in the CDR3. Germline-derived CDR1 and CDR2 are SQVTM and ANQGSEA. V gave up 3 bases and J gave up 6 bases, with 13 bases separating them. The chain's CDR3 is CSVDPPGQDTQYF. CDR3 nucleotides: TGCAGCGTTGACCCCCCCGGGCAGGATACGCAGTATTTT.